This T cell receptor (beta chain) was found in a study of T-cell reconstitution after alpha-beta-depleted transplantation in children. Unique molecular identifiers were used to barcode this TCRbeta library. Each CDR3 protein is one row after TCRdb ran MiXCR on the PCR reads. This table holds hundreds of thousands of distinct CDR3 sequences, around 13% found once. To note about this clonotype: A much larger clone differs by one base, so this may be a read error.

The origin of this receptor is a girl between 2 and 10 years old with congenital amegakaryocytic thrombocytopenia, due to receive a stem cell transplant. The sample here was PBMCs, taken before TCRalphabeta/CD19-depleted stem cell transplant.

The DNA of the CDR3 is TGCAGCGTTGAAACCCACGCCGGGACGGGCTCCTACAATAAGCAGTTCTTC. It specifies CSVETHAGTGSYNKQFF. The V and J genes are TRBV29-1 and TRBJ2-1; D may be TRBD1 or TRBD2 (5 bases each). The CDR3 length is 17 residues. CDR1 and CDR2 from the germline V gene are SQVTM and ANQGSEA.